These 11 T cell receptor beta chains were sequenced from one sample in a study of T-cell memory formation after mild COVID-19. A single record per CDR3 protein comes from TCRdb applying MiXCR to the 5' RACE reads. This sample carries some 65,000 distinct CDR3 sequences, over 15% of them seen once, and the ten largest clones take about a third. The material sequenced was PBMCs or a T cell subset sorted from them (not recorded which). Receptor source: an adult woman who had mild COVID-19 (a few samples of this study predate the infection). Cell type and time point are not known.

The chain couples TRBV10-3 to TRBJ2-7; 8 nucleotides line up with TRBD2. CDR1 ENHRY and CDR2 SYGVKD come from the germline V gene. V lost 0 bases and J lost 2; bases outside the gene matches: 3. This CDR3 has 15 residues. CDR3: CAISESGTSAYEQYF. CDR3 nucleotide sequence: TGTGCCATCAGTGAGTCTGGGACTAGTGCCTACGAGCAGTACTTC.

This clonotype was found a few times. The chain links TRBV7-8 to TRBJ1-1; D unresolved. Trimming stripped 5 bases from V and 1 base from J, with 11 bases between. Germline V gives CDR1 SGHVS, CDR2 FQNEAQ. This CDR3 has 14 amino acids. This chain's CDR3 is CASSPGRENTEAFF. In DNA form, the CDR3 reads TGTGCCAGCAGCCCCGGACGGGAGAACACTGAAGCTTTCTTT.

This clonotype was counted only a few times. The chain has TRBV6-5 and TRBJ2-3, with D possibly called TRBD1 or TRBD2 (5 bases each). CDR3 length: 15 amino acids. Germline loops: CDR1 MNHEY, CDR2 SVGAGI. The ends were cut back, 6 bases at V and 4 bases at J, with 17 bases in the middle. Here the CDR3 DNA reads TGTGCCAGCAGATCCCAATCCGGGACGCCAGATACGCAGTATTTT. Its protein product is CASRSQSGTPDTQYF.

J is TRBJ2-7 and V is TRBV12-3 or TRBV12-4; the match to TRBD2 covers 8 bases. Trimming took 7 bases from V and 1 from J; bases not matched to a gene: 6. This CDR3 is built from 14 residues. The CDR3 nucleotides read TGTGCCAGCAAGAGTGTAGCGGGGTCCTACGAGCAGTACTTC. This codes for CASKSVAGSYEQYF.

The V gene is TRBV7-9, the J gene TRBJ2-7; 9 bases line up with TRBD1. Germline CDR1 SEHNR, CDR2 FQNEAQ (reference sequence). This CDR3 has 15 amino acids. V gave up 4 bases and J gave up 5 bases; unmatched junction bases: 9. The CDR3 region is CASSSHRDRENEQYF. CDR3 DNA: TGTGCCAGCAGCTCGCACCGGGACAGGGAAAACGAGCAGTACTTC. Supplemented by reference TRBV7-9 and TRBJ2-7, the full variable domain reads DTGVSQNPRHKITKRGQNVTFRCDPISEHNRLYWYRQTLGQGPEFLTYFQNEAQLEKSRLLSDRFSAERPKGSFSTLEIQRTEQGDSAMYLCASSSHRDRENEQYFGPGTRLTVT.

The rearrangement uses TRBV29-1 and TRBJ1-2; no reliable D call. Germline V gene lookup returns CDR1 SQVTM and CDR2 ANQGSEA. This CDR3 contains 11 residues. Here the CDR3 DNA reads TGCTGTTGTGGGCTCAACTATGGCTACACCTTC. It codes for CCCGLNYGYTF.

The gene calls are TRBV5-1 and TRBJ1-1, with 10 bases that match TRBD1. Trimming cost V 4 bases and J 6 bases; bases outside gene matches: 6. Germline V CDR1 and CDR2: SGHRS, YFSETQ. The CDR3 contains 14 residues. This CDR3 reads CASSIRDRGSEAFF. The CDR3 DNA reads TGCGCCAGCAGCATCCGGGACAGGGGTTCTGAAGCTTTCTTT.

There are a few counts of this clonotype. This chain connects TRBV5-6 to TRBJ1-4, with D unresolved. The CDR3 sequence is 13 residues long. Trimming shortened V by 4 bases and J by 7 bases, and 11 bases separated the two germline ends. Germline V gene sequence: CDR1 SGHDT, CDR2 YYEEEE. The CDR3 spells CASSGTAGEKLFF. In DNA, the CDR3 is TGTGCCAGCAGCGGTACTGCAGGTGAAAAACTGTTTTTT.

There are a few counts of this clonotype. The J gene is TRBJ1-1, the V gene TRBV7-3, with 12 nucleotides matching TRBD1. This CDR3 comprises 16 residues. Germline V gene sequence: CDR1 SGHTA, CDR2 FQGTGA. The trim removed 3 bases at V and 2 bases at J, leaving 4 bases unmatched. The CDR3 loop reads CASSLGQGAENTEAFF. CDR3 sequence (DNA): TGTGCCAGCAGCTTGGGACAGGGGGCCGAAAACACTGAAGCTTTCTTT.

V gene TRBV7-2 combines with J gene TRBJ2-1; D uncertain. The length of the CDR3 is 12 residues. In germline, CDR1 is SGHTA, CDR2 FQGNSA. V gave up 5 bases and J gave up 5 bases, with 7 bases separating them. As DNA, the CDR3 is TGTGCCAGCAGCCTACTCGACAATGAGCAGTTCTTC. It yields the protein CASSLLDNEQFF.

This chain joins TRBV12-3 or TRBV12-4 and TRBJ2-7; 7 bases align to TRBD2. V lost 2 bases to trimming and J lost 3 bases; unmatched junction nucleotides: 1. This CDR3 contains 13 residues. This CDR3 reads CASSLWEGYEQYF. CDR3 in DNA: TGTGCCAGCAGTTTATGGGAGGGCTACGAGCAGTACTTC.